This T cell receptor beta chain was retrieved from a study of human T cells and chemical hapten exposure. Study as a whole: Sensitization employed 2% DPC on about 2 cm by about 2 cm of upper inner arm skin. From small differences in pooled library volume came most of the variation in per-sample TCR yields.

Time point of the sample: patch test 1, 2 weeks after DPC sensitization. The sample's treatment: therapeutic diphenylcyclopropenone sensitization with weekly scalp DPC. Study-level results: In comparison with controls, expanded TCRs gave rise to a significantly larger number of large CDR3 similarity clusters.

This clonotype was seen many times. Its antigen is not identified. TCRdb ran MiXCR on the RACE reads and lists one entry per CDR3 protein. Of some 87,000 distinct CDR3 sequences in the sample, 10% are singletons; the top ten hold about 1.3%. Germline V gene data show CDR1 as SQVTM and CDR2 as ANQGSEA. There are 14 residues in the CDR3. V was shortened by 1 base and J by 4 bases, with 14 bases between the two germline ends. Sequencing used whole blood, obtained in connection with sensitization to the hapten diphenylcyclopropenone (DPC). This chain links TRBV29-1 with TRBJ2-7; D is perhaps TRBD1 (6 bases). The clonotype comes from a woman between 50 and 59 years old with alopecia areata. Some clones in this sample may be carry-over from other donors' samples. The CDR3 region is CSVEVQGKFYEQYF. As DNA, the CDR3 is TGCAGCGTTGAAGTACAGGGCAAATTTTACGAGCAGTACTTC.